The next 32 T cell receptor beta chains were all read from a single sample in a study of blood T cell repertoires in COVID-19. Using immunoSEQ multiplex PCR, the repertoire was profiled, and TCRdb retains in-frame clones only, with some absent. The repertoire holds 380,000 or so clones, with about 90% as singletons. Sequenced input: peripheral blood. All receptors come from a middle-aged man with acute or convalescent COVID-19.

The chain employs TRBV30 and TRBJ1-5; D possibly corresponds to TRBD1 (5 bases). V gave up 0 bases and J gave up 3 bases, with 12 bases separating them. Germline V gene sequence: CDR1 GTSNPN, CDR2 SVGIG (reference sequence). This CDR3 contains 15 residues. The CDR3 here is CAWSVQGSFNQPQHF. The CDR3 nucleotides read TGTGCCTGGAGTGTCCAGGGCAGCTTCAATCAGCCCCAGCATTTT.

The CDR3 DNA is TGTGCCACCAGTGACGGCCCTGAGGGGGCGACTGAAGCTTTCTTT. It codes for CATSDGPEGATEAFF. The rearrangement links TRBV24-1 to TRBJ1-1, with TRBD1 identical over 7 bases. Per germline, CDR1 KGHDR and CDR2 SFDVKD. With 4 bases clipped from V and 5 bases from J, the junction kept 9 bases outside the gene matches. The CDR3 sequence is 15 residues long.

The chain uses TRBV6-2 or TRBV6-3 and TRBJ1-1; possibly TRBD1 for D (5 bases). CDR3 size: 15 residues. In germline, CDR1 is MNHEY, CDR2 SVGEGT. Trimming removed 5 bases from V and 4 bases from J, with 17 bases in between. CDR3 bases: TGTGCCAGCAGTCGGGGTTCCCCCGGGGGCACTGAAGCTTTCTTT. Translating it yields CASSRGSPGGTEAFF.

The count of this clone is one. This chain joins TRBV9 and TRBJ1-4; 9 bases align to TRBD1. The length of the CDR3 is 16 residues. Germline V gives CDR1 SGDLS, CDR2 YYNGEE. The trim removed 4 bases at V and 8 bases at J, leaving 12 bases unmatched. The CDR3 reads CASSPLGGTGREKLFF. The DNA of the CDR3 is TGTGCCAGCAGCCCCCTCGGGGGGACAGGGCGGGAAAAACTGTTTTTT. Looking up the rest from reference TRBV9 and TRBJ1-4 gives the full variable domain: DSGVTQTPKHLITATGQRVTLRCSPRSGDLSVYWYQQSLDQGLQFLIQYYNGEERAKGNILERFSAQQFPDLHSELNLSSLELGDSALYFCASSPLGGTGREKLFFGSGTQLSVL.

The chain carries TRBV15 and TRBJ2-7, with 7 bases aligning to TRBD2. J was trimmed by 4 bases and V by 0 bases; bases with no gene match: 6. Germline V CDR1 and CDR2: LNHNV, YYDKDF (reference sequence). CDR3 length equals 15 residues. CDR3 protein: CATSRDRSGGYEQYF. In DNA form, the CDR3 reads TGTGCCACCAGCAGAGATCGGTCGGGAGGTTACGAGCAGTACTTC.

This chain connects TRBV11-3 to TRBJ2-5; D is unresolved. Deletions cut 5 bases from V and 3 bases from J, with 7 bases between. The CDR3 totals 12 residues. The germline gives CDR1 SGHNT, CDR2 YENEEA. The CDR3 region has the DNA TGTGCCAGCAGCGTGGCAGAAGAGACCCAGTACTTC. Protein product: CASSVAEETQYF.

The chain has TRBV3-1 (or the pseudogene TRBV3-2) and TRBJ2-3; 11 bases map to TRBD2. Germline V gene lookup returns CDR1 LGHDT and CDR2 YNNKEL (reference sequence). After removal of 7 bases from V and 1 base from J, the junction contained 13 bases not matched to a gene. This CDR3 comprises 18 residues. CDR3 coding DNA: TGTGCCAGCACCCACTTGGCTAGCGGGGGGTTCGGCACAGATACGCAGTATTTT. It yields the protein CASTHLASGGFGTDTQYF.

This chain joins TRBV12-2 and TRBJ1-4; TRBD1 was called by the table and not checked on the DNA. TRBV12-2 is tagged as a pseudogene. This CDR3 is built from 15 residues. This CDR3 reads CASRLSGRDGEKLFF. As DNA, the CDR3 is TGTGCAAGTCGCTTATCCGGCAGGGATGGTGAAAAACTGTTTTTT.

V and J are TRBV5-1 and TRBJ1-2; D is unresolved. Trimming took 0 bases from V and 3 from J, leaving 9 bases between them. This CDR3 contains 14 residues. The germline CDR1 and CDR2 sequences are SGHRS and YFSETQ. Here the CDR3 DNA reads TGCGCCAGCAGCTTGGCCCCGCGGGACTATGGCTACACCTTC. This codes for CASSLAPRDYGYTF.

The J gene is TRBJ2-5, the V gene TRBV11-2; 9 nucleotides line up with TRBD2. V dropped 0 bases and J dropped 5; count of bases not matched to a gene: 10. The CDR3 is 17 amino acids. The germline CDR1 and CDR2 sequences are SGHAT and FQNNGV. The CDR3 DNA sequence: TGTGCCAGCAGCTTAGATCGAGCGGGGGGCCGGTTGGAGACCCAGTACTTC. Protein sequence: CASSLDRAGGRLETQYF.

J is TRBJ1-2 and V is TRBV5-4, with 8 bases matching TRBD1. V was clipped by 4 bases and J by 2 bases; unmatched bases: 7. The CDR3 runs 15 residues. Germline assignment: CDR1 SGHNT and CDR2 YYREEE (reference sequence). CDR3 amino acids: CASSAGGSGNYGYTF. CDR3 bases: TGTGCCAGCAGCGCAGGGGGCTCGGGAAACTATGGCTACACCTTC.

The V gene is TRBV27, the J gene TRBJ1-1, with 8 bases lining up with TRBD1. V shed 4 bases and J 11 bases; nucleotides not matched to a gene: 9. The CDR3 covers 13 residues. Germline-derived CDR1 and CDR2 are MNHEY and SMNVEV (reference sequence). The DNA for the CDR3 is TGTGCCAGCAGTTCCTGGGACAGGATGGATGCTTTCTTT. Translated, it gives CASSSWDRMDAFF.

This chain uses TRBV28 with TRBJ2-2; 7 bases are a match to TRBD2. The CDR3 runs to 17 residues. Unmatched junction bases numbered 9, after V lost 5 bases and J lost 0 bases. Per germline, CDR1 MDHEN and CDR2 SYDVKM. The CDR3 nucleotides are TGTGCCAGCAGTCCCCTGTCCCTAGCGGCGAACACCGGGGAGCTGTTTTTT. It codes for CASSPLSLAANTGELFF. The whole variable domain, remainder taken from reference TRBV28 and TRBJ2-2, is DVKVTQSSRYLVKRTGEKVFLECVQDMDHENMFWYRQDPGLGLRLIYFSYDVKMKEKGDIPEGYSVSREKKERFSLILESASTNQTSMYLCASSPLSLAANTGELFFGEGSRLTVL.

As regards this clone: Sequence at one end of the junction differs from germline and may be a read error. The chain uses TRBV19 and TRBJ2-7; 9 bases match TRBD2. The CDR3 is 13 residues long. From germline, CDR1 is LNHDA and CDR2 SQIVND (reference sequence). The CDR3 is CASSVDGLAQQYF. The CDR3 nucleotides are TGTGCCAGTAGTGTAGATGGACTAGCGCAGCAGTACTTC.

The chain joins TRBV30 to TRBJ1-2; TRBD1 aligns across 7 bases. The CDR3 loop spans 14 amino acids. V shed 3 bases and J 4 bases; nucleotides not matched to a gene: 8. Germline CDR1 is GTSNPN and CDR2 is SVGIG (reference sequence). CDR3 in DNA: TGTGCCTGGAGAGGGACAGCCCTATTCTATGGCTACACCTTC. It is translated as CAWRGTALFYGYTF.

This clone came up once. The rearrangement uses TRBV5-6 and TRBJ1-5; 7 nucleotides match TRBD1. CDR3 size: 16 residues. J lost 6 bases, V lost 4 bases, and 13 bases had no gene match. Germline V gene sequence: CDR1 SGHDT, CDR2 YYEEEE. The CDR3 region has the DNA TGTGCCAGCAGCGCAACAGGACAGGCCCGGGGTCAGCCCCAGCATTTT. Residues: CASSATGQARGQPQHF.

This clone was picked up a small number of times. The chain carries TRBV7-2 and TRBJ2-2, with D tentatively TRBD2 (6 bases). Germline lookup yields CDR1 SGHTA and CDR2 FQGNSA. This CDR3 has 15 residues. V lost 3 bases, J lost 2 bases, and 10 bases lay in between. The CDR3 DNA follows: TGTGCCAGCAGCTTGACTAGGAGCAACACCGGGGAGCTGTTTTTT. This codes for CASSLTRSNTGELFF.

The V call is TRBV7-2, the J call TRBJ1-3; 7 positions agree with TRBD1. The V segment lost 5 bases and the J segment 0 bases; nucleotides outside the gene matches: 4. The CDR3 consists of 15 residues. Germline-derived CDR1 and CDR2 are SGHTA and FQGNSA. CDR3 nucleotide sequence: TGTGCCAGCAGCCTAGACAGGGTCTCTGGAAACACCATATATTTT. Its translation is CASSLDRVSGNTIYF.

This clone was picked up one time. The V and J genes are TRBV12-5 and TRBJ2-5; D may be TRBD2 (7 bases). The CDR3 runs 17 residues. Germline CDR1 LGHNT, CDR2 FRNRAP. The V end lost 4 bases, the J end lost 0 bases, and 18 bases lay between the germline ends. The CDR3 spells CASGSPVGGTNQETQYF. In nucleotides, the CDR3 is TGTGCTAGTGGTTCACCCGTGGGGGGGACAAACCAAGAGACCCAGTACTTC.

The chain is built from TRBV18 and TRBJ1-4; TRBD1 matches at 8 bases. Germline trimming cut 3 bases from V and 3 bases from J; bases unmatched to any gene: 0. This CDR3 is built from 14 residues. Germline values: CDR1 KGHSH, CDR2 LQKENI. CDR3 nucleotide sequence: TGTGCCAGCTCACCGACAGGGGCTAATGAAAAACTGTTTTTT. Translation: CASSPTGANEKLFF.

The genes are TRBV19 and TRBJ2-5, with TRBD2 matching over 9 bases. The length of the CDR3 is 15 residues. Germline V gene sequence: CDR1 LNHDA, CDR2 SQIVND (reference sequence). Trimming at V came to 4 bases and at J to 1 base, leaving 4 bases not matched to a gene. The CDR3 sequence: CASSRLAGIQETQYF. DNA for the CDR3: TGTGCCAGTAGTAGGCTAGCGGGGATCCAAGAGACCCAGTACTTC.

The chain has TRBV4-3 and TRBJ1-5; no clear D gene. V was clipped by 0 bases and J by 6 bases, with 18 bases between them. The CDR3 is 17 residues long. Germline V gives CDR1 LGHNA, CDR2 YSLEER. The CDR3 bases are TGCGCCAGCAGCCAAGATTACAGTCAGACTATGGGTCAGCCCCAGCATTTT. Protein product: CASSQDYSQTMGQPQHF.

This chain connects TRBV7-8 to TRBJ2-1, with D hard to call. Trimming removed 3 bases from V and 9 bases from J, with 15 bases in between. The germline CDR1 and CDR2 sequences are SGHVS and FQNEAQ. The CDR3 is made up of 14 amino acids. CDR3 sequence reads: CASSFPRTGGEQFF. The CDR3 region has the DNA TGTGCCAGCAGCTTTCCACGAACTGGTGGTGAGCAGTTCTTC.

The chain is built from TRBV19 and TRBJ2-1, with D hard to call. The CDR3 is 14 amino acids. V was shortened by 4 bases and J by 0 bases, with 7 bases between the two germline ends. Germline CDR1 and CDR2: LNHDA and SQIVND (reference sequence). Written as DNA, the CDR3 is TGTGCCAGTAGTAAGGCTAGCTCCTACAATGAGCAGTTCTTC. Translation: CASSKASSYNEQFF.

J is TRBJ2-7 and V is TRBV2; TRBD1 matches 7 bases. J was trimmed by 5 bases and V by 10 bases; bases with no gene match: 11. This CDR3 has 13 residues. Germline lookup yields CDR1 SNHLY and CDR2 FYNNEI. CDR3 region: CATKKNQGDEQYF. In DNA, the CDR3 is TGTGCCACAAAGAAGAATCAGGGGGACGAGCAGTACTTC.

This clone was detected only once. The gene calls are TRBV3-1 (or the pseudogene TRBV3-2) and TRBJ1-2, with 7 positions matching TRBD1. CDR3 length equals 15 residues. Germline V gene data show CDR1 as LGHDT and CDR2 as YNNKEL (reference sequence). V shed 4 bases and J 0 bases; nucleotides not matched to a gene: 5. The CDR3 region is CASSRGDSPNYGYTF. CDR3 nucleotides: TGTGCCAGCAGCCGAGGGGACAGCCCTAACTATGGCTACACCTTC.

The chain is built from TRBV18 and TRBJ1-2; the D is unclear. The CDR3 length is 16 residues. From germline, CDR1 is KGHSH and CDR2 LQKENI. Trimming shortened V by 6 bases and J by 3 bases, and 20 bases separated the two germline ends. The CDR3 sequence is CASSSPGRGLDYGYTF. CDR3 DNA: TGTGCCAGCTCCTCCCCGGGCAGAGGGCTTGACTATGGCTACACCTTC.

This clone was seen just once. The chain links TRBV2 to TRBJ2-3, with D perhaps matching TRBD2 (5 bases). V was shortened by 7 bases and J by 2 bases, with 19 bases between the two germline ends. The CDR3 has 16 amino acids. The germline gives CDR1 SNHLY, CDR2 FYNNEI. CDR3 sequence reads: CASNPTGGLTTDTQYF. Here the CDR3 DNA reads TGTGCCAGCAACCCAACGGGCGGACTTACCACAGATACGCAGTATTTT.

In its sample, this clone was seen once. This chain joins TRBV18 and TRBJ1-2, with D maybe TRBD1 (6 bases). Deletions cut 6 bases from V and 4 bases from J, with 18 bases between. The CDR3 is 15 amino acids. CDR1 is KGHSH, CDR2 LQKENI, per germline. CDR3 sequence: CASSTLGRGAYGYTF. CDR3 nucleotide sequence: TGTGCCAGCTCCACCCTCGGCAGGGGTGCCTATGGCTACACCTTC.

The CDR3 region has the DNA TGTGCCAGTACGGGACTTACTAGCACAGATACGCAGTATTTT. Translated, it gives CASTGLTSTDTQYF. The chain links TRBV19 to TRBJ2-3, with D perhaps TRBD2 (6 bases). Germline CDR1 and CDR2: LNHDA and SQIVND (reference sequence). The CDR3 spans 14 residues. V was shortened by 7 bases and J by 0 bases, with 11 bases between the two germline ends.

This clone has only one observation. V is TRBV7-9 and J is TRBJ1-3; 7 nucleotides match TRBD1. The CDR3 loop spans 14 amino acids. Looked up from germline, CDR1 is SEHNR and CDR2 is FQNEAQ (reference sequence). V shed 6 bases and J 4 bases; nucleotides not matched to a gene: 6. DNA of the CDR3: TGTGCCAGCAGTCTCACAGGGGACGGAAACACCATATATTTT. It codes for CASSLTGDGNTIYF.

This clone turned up a few times. The CDR3 nucleotides are TGTGCCAGCAGCACTCCAACCGGGGAGCTGTTTTTT. Protein sequence: CASSTPTGELFF. J is TRBJ2-2 and V is TRBV7-6; D gene uncertain. Germline-derived CDR1 and CDR2 are SGHVS and FNYEAQ. The CDR3 runs 12 residues. The ends were cut back, 5 bases at V and 5 bases at J, with 6 bases in the middle.